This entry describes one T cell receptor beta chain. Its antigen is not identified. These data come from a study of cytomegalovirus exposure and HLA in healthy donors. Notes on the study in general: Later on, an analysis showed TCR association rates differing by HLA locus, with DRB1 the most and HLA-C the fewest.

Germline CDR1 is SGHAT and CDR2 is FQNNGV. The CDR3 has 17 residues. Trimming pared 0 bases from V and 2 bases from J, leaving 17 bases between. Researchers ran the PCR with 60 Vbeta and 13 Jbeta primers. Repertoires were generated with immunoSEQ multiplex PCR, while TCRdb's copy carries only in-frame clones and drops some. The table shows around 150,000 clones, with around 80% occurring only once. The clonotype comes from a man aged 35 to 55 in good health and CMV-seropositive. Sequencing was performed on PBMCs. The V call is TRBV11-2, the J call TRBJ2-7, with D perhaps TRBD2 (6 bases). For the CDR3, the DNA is TGTGCCAGCAGCTTAGACTCTGGCGGGACGACAACCTACGAGCAGTACTTC. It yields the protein CASSLDSGGTTTYEQYF.